This is a list of T cell receptor beta chains from one sample in a study of blood T cell repertoires in COVID-19. Repertoires were generated with immunoSEQ multiplex PCR, while TCRdb's copy carries only in-frame clones and drops some. In the table there are 400,000 or so clones, 70% to 90% of which are singletons. The sample was peripheral blood. Every receptor here comes from a woman in her thirties or forties with COVID-19, enrolled during active disease. Each CDR3 is given with its conserved first and last residue. A D gene is named only where the DNA matches it firmly. Size tells how often a clone was seen (once, few, many) or the class of an expanded clone, and some rows leave it out.

abundance	j_gene	v_gene	d_gene	CDR3nt	CDR3aa
.	TRBJ1-2	TRBV27	.	TGTGCCAGCAGTTTATCGAGCAGGGCTGAGGGCTACACCTTC	CASSLSSRAEGYTF
.	TRBJ1-1	TRBV6-6	.	TGTGCCAGCAGTTACTCGATGGGGGCCAACACTGAAGCTTTCTTT	CASSYSMGANTEAFF
.	TRBJ1-1	TRBV15	.	TGTGCCACCAGCAGAGGAACAGGGTTTGACACTGAAGCTTTCTTT	CATSRGTGFDTEAFF
.	TRBJ2-7	TRBV9	TRBD2	TGTGCCAGCAGCGTAGGGAGCGGGGGGCCCCACGAGCAGTACTTC	CASSVGSGGPHEQYF
few	TRBJ1-6	TRBV27	.	TGTGCCAGCAGTTTAAAAGGAGGGAATTCACCCCTCCACTTT	CASSLKGGNSPLHF
.	TRBJ1-2	TRBV9	.	TGTGCCAGCAGCCCCGGGGGGATCTATGGCTACACCTTC	CASSPGGIYGYTF
.	TRBJ1-5	TRBV5-1	.	TGCGCCAGCAGCCCGGGGATGGGCAATCAGCCCCAGCATTTT	CASSPGMGNQPQHF
.	TRBJ1-2	TRBV5-6	TRBD1	TGTGCCAGCAGCTTGGTACCGACAGGGGCTGGCTACACCTTC	CASSLVPTGAGYTF
.	TRBJ2-1	TRBV27	.	TGTGCCAGCAGTACCAGGGTACAGCAGTTCTTC	CASSTRVQQFF
.	TRBJ1-2	TRBV29-1	.	TGCAGCGTCGAGGGCAGGGCGGGGACTAACTATGGCTACACCTTC	CSVEGRAGTNYGYTF
.	TRBJ2-2	TRBV27	.	TGTGCCAGCAGTTTATTCAGGGGAGATACCGGGGAGCTGTTTTTT	CASSLFRGDTGELFF
.	TRBJ1-2	TRBV30	.	TGTGCCTGGAGTGGGTATAGGACAACTTCTAACTATGGCTACACCTTC	CAWSGYRTTSNYGYTF
few	TRBJ1-5	TRBV24-1	.	TGTGCCACCAGCACATCAAGGACAGCGGGACTATTCACCAATCAGCCCCAGCATTTT	CATSTSRTAGLFTNQPQHF
.	TRBJ1-5	TRBV6-5	TRBD1	TGTGCCAGCAACGCCGACAGGGAATGGAATCAGCCCCAGCATTTT	CASNADREWNQPQHF
.	TRBJ2-2	TRBV30	TRBD2	TGTGCCTGGAGTGTCAGGACTAGTCGGGGGGAGCTGTTTTTT	CAWSVRTSRGELFF
.	TRBJ2-3	TRBV5-4	TRBD1	TGTGCCAGCAGCTTGACAGGGGCGGGAGATACGCAGTATTTT	CASSLTGAGDTQYF
.	TRBJ1-4	TRBV7-9	.	TGTGCCAGCAGCGAGGGATCGCTCCCAGGAGAAAAACTGTTTTTT	CASSEGSLPGEKLFF
.	TRBJ2-2	TRBV7-2	.	TGTGCCAGCAGCTCTGAAGGAGGGGGCCCTCATCTGTTTTTT	CASSSEGGGPHLFF
.	TRBJ1-2	TRBV7-2	.	TGTGCCAGCAGCCCCCCGGGGGGCTATGGCTACACCTTC	CASSPPGGYGYTF
.	TRBJ2-4	TRBV6-6	.	TGTGCCAGCATCCAAGGGGTGACTGTAGCCAAAAACATTCAGTACTTC	CASIQGVTVAKNIQYF
.	TRBJ1-2	TRBV9	.	TGTGCCAGCAGCGTAGGGGCAGCCGGACTTACTAACTATGGCTACACCTTC	CASSVGAAGLTNYGYTF
.	TRBJ2-1	TRBV14	.	TGTGCCAGCAGCCAAAGACCGGGGAGCTCCTACAATGAGCAGTTCTTC	CASSQRPGSSYNEQFF
.	TRBJ2-5	TRBV5-5	TRBD1	TGTGCCAGCAGCTTGTACAGGGGGCAAGAGACCCAGTACTTC	CASSLYRGQETQYF
.	TRBJ1-6	TRBV27	TRBD1	TGTGCCAGCAGCTTCGGGACAGGGGGTACACCCCTCCACTTT	CASSFGTGGTPLHF
.	TRBJ1-3	TRBV7-9	.	TGTGCCAGCAGCTTTGGGACTTCCTCTGGAAACACCATATATTTT	CASSFGTSSGNTIYF
.	TRBJ1-1	TRBV24-1	.	TGTGCCACCAGTGATAACAGGGAGGAAGCTTTCTTT	CATSDNREEAFF
.	TRBJ2-2	TRBV27	TRBD2	TGTGCCAGCAGACAACTAGCGGGGACCGGGGAGCTGTTTTTT	CASRQLAGTGELFF
.	TRBJ2-5	TRBV2	.	TGTGCCAGCAGCGTTAGCGGAGAGGGGACCCAGTACTTC	CASSVSGEGTQYF
.	TRBJ2-1	TRBV4-3	TRBD2	TGCGCCAGCAGCCAAGAGGGACTAGCGGGTGAGCAGTTCTTC	CASSQEGLAGEQFF
.	TRBJ2-1	TRBV28	.	TGTGCCAGCAGATCATCGGGGGACTACAATGAGCAGTTCTTC	CASRSSGDYNEQFF
.	TRBJ1-5	TRBV5-4	TRBD1	TGTGCCAGCAGCTTCCGTCCCGGGACAGGGATCAATCAGCCCCAGCATTTT	CASSFRPGTGINQPQHF
.	TRBJ1-1	TRBV28	.	TGTGCCAGCAGTTCCCAGTCGGGAGGGGTGGCTGAAGCTTTCTTT	CASSSQSGGVAEAFF
.	TRBJ2-1	TRBV28	.	TGTGCCAGCAGCCGTCTAAACAATGAGCAGTTCTTC	CASSRLNNEQFF
.	TRBJ1-6	TRBV4-3	TRBD1	TGCGCCAGCAGCCGGGGGGGACAGGGATTTAATTCACCCCTCCACTTT	CASSRGGQGFNSPLHF
.	TRBJ2-1	TRBV7-6	TRBD2	TGTGCCAGCAGCTTAGGTGTCTCTAGCGGGTACAATGAGCAGTTCTTC	CASSLGVSSGYNEQFF
.	TRBJ1-4	TRBV28	.	TGTGCCAGCAGTGCCGAGAATGAAAAACTGTTTTTT	CASSAENEKLFF
.	TRBJ2-7	TRBV6-5	TRBD2	TGTGCCAGCGGGGAGGGACTAGCCTTAGCCTACGAGCAGTACTTC	CASGEGLALAYEQYF
.	TRBJ1-1	TRBV12-3/TRBV12-4	TRBD1	TGTGCCAGCTCGACAGGGTTTGGGGCTTTCTTT	CASSTGFGAFF
.	TRBJ2-2	TRBV9	TRBD1	TGTGCCAGCAGCTTTCGACAGGGTACCACCGGGGAGCTGTTTTTT	CASSFRQGTTGELFF
.	TRBJ1-2	TRBV7-9	TRBD1	TGTGCCAGCAGCTTGGGACAGGGGTTCTCCTCCACCTTC	CASSLGQGFSSTF
.	TRBJ2-1	TRBV7-9	.	TGTGCCAGCAGCTTGTCGACTAGTTTTCCGTTCTTC	CASSLSTSFPFF
.	TRBJ1-2	TRBV2	.	TGTGCCAGCAGTGAAGGGGGCCGCTATGGCTACACCTTC	CASSEGGRYGYTF
.	TRBJ2-5	TRBV5-1	.	TGCGCCAGCAGCCTACAAGAGACCCAGTACTTC	CASSLQETQYF
.	TRBJ2-7	TRBV18	TRBD1	TGTGCCAGCTCACAGGACAGGGGGGCCTACGAGCAGTACTTC	CASSQDRGAYEQYF
.	TRBJ1-6	TRBV6-6	.	TGTGCCAGCAGTTCAGAGGCACATTATAATTCACCCCTCCACTTT	CASSSEAHYNSPLHF
.	TRBJ2-2	TRBV28	TRBD1	TGTGCCAGCAGATACCAGGGGGTCCCCGGGGAGCTGTTTTTT	CASRYQGVPGELFF
.	TRBJ1-4	TRBV28	.	TGTGCCATAACGGGTACTAATGAAAAACTGTTTTTT	CAITGTNEKLFF
.	TRBJ1-4	TRBV7-8	.	TGTGCCAGCAGCTCTTCAACACCTACAGGGTGGTTAAATGAAAAACTGTTTTTT	CASSSSTPTGWLNEKLFF
once	TRBJ2-1	TRBV27	.	TGTGCCAGCAGTTTGGCCGGGACAAGCTACAATGAGCAGTTCTTC	CASSLAGTSYNEQFF
.	TRBJ2-1	TRBV27	TRBD2	TGTGCCAGCAGTCTTACAGGGACTAGCGATGAGCAGTTCTTC	CASSLTGTSDEQFF
.	TRBJ1-1	TRBV28	.	TGTGCCAGCAGTTTGGCCGGGGGATTATCGTCGGACACTGAAGCTTTCTTT	CASSLAGGLSSDTEAFF
.	TRBJ1-5	TRBV3-1/TRBV3-2	.	TGTGCCAGCAGCCAAAATGACAGGACCGGCAATCAGCCCCAGCATTTT	CASSQNDRTGNQPQHF
once	TRBJ1-2	TRBV27	TRBD1	TGTGCCAGCAGTTGGACAGGGACGTATGGCTACACCTTC	CASSWTGTYGYTF
few	TRBJ1-2	TRBV7-9	TRBD1	TGTGCCAGCAGCCCGGGAGGGGGCAATGGCTACACCTTC	CASSPGGGNGYTF
.	TRBJ1-2	TRBV28	TRBD1	TGTGCCAGCAGCCCGCCCCGGACAGGGGGAAAGGATGGCTACACCTTC	CASSPPRTGGKDGYTF
once	TRBJ1-5	TRBV12-3/TRBV12-4	.	TGTGCCAGCAGCCGTCAGAGCAATCAGCCCCAGCATTTT	CASSRQSNQPQHF
.	TRBJ1-6	TRBV4-3	.	TGCGCCAGCAGCCAACAGGGTTCTCGTTCACCCCTCCACTTT	CASSQQGSRSPLHF
.	TRBJ1-1	TRBV12-5	TRBD1	TGTGCTAGTGGTTTGTCAGGCCAGGGGGACCTGGGAACTGAAGCTTTCTTT	CASGLSGQGDLGTEAFF
.	TRBJ2-7	TRBV14	.	TGTGCCAGCAGCCAAGATCTCTCCTACGAGCAGTACTTC	CASSQDLSYEQYF
.	TRBJ2-7	TRBV28	.	TGTGCCAGCAACAGTCCCGGCTCAGCCTACGAGCAGTACTTC	CASNSPGSAYEQYF